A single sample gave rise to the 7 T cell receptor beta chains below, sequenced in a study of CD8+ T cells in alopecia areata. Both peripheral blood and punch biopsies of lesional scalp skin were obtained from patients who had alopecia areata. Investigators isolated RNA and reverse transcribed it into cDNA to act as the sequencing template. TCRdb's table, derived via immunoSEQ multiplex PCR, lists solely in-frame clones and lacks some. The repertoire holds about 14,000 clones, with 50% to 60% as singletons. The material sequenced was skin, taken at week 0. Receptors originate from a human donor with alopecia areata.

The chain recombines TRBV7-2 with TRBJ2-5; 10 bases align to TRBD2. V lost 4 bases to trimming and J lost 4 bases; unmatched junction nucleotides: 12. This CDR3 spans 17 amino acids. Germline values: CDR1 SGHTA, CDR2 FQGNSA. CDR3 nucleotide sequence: TGTGCCAGCAGCTCCAGCGGGGGGGCACTGTCGGGAGAGACCCAGTACTTC. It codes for CASSSSGGALSGETQYF.

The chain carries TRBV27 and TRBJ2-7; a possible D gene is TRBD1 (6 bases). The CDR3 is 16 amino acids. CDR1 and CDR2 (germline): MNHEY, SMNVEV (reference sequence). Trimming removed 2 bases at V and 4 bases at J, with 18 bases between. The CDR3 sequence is CASSLRAGARLYEQYF. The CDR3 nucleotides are TGTGCCAGCAGTTTAAGGGCAGGGGCGAGGTTATACGAGCAGTACTTC.

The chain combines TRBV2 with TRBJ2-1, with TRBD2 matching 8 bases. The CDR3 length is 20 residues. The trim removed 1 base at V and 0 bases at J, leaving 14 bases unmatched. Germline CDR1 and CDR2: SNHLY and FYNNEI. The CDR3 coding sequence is TGTGCCAGCAGTGAAGTGGGTTGGGATAGCGGGGCTAGCTCCTACAATGAGCAGTTCTTC. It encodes CASSEVGWDSGASSYNEQFF.

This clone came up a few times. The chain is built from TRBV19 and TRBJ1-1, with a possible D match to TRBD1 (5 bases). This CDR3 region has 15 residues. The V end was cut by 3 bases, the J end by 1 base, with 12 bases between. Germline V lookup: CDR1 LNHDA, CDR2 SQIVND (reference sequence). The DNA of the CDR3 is TGTGCCAGTAGTATCATCGGGGCCGGGAACACTGAAGCTTTCTTT. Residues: CASSIIGAGNTEAFF.

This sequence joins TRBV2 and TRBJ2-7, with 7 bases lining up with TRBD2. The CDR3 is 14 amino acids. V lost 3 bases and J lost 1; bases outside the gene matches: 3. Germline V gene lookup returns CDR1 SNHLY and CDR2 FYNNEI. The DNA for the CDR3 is TGTGCCAGCAGTGACAGCGGGGTATCCTACGAGCAGTACTTC. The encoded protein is CASSDSGVSYEQYF.

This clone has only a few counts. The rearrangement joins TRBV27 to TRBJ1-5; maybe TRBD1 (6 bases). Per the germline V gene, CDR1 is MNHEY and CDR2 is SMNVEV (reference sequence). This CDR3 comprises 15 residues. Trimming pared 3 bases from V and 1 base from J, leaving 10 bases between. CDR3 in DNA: TGTGCCAGCAGTTTTCAGGGGCTGAGCAATCAGCCCCAGCATTTT. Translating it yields CASSFQGLSNQPQHF.

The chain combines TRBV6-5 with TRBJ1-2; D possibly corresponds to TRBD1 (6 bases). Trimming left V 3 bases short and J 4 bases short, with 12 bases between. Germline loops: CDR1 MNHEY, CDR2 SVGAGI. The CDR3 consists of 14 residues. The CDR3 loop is CASSYHRVRYGYTF. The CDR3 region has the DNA TGTGCCAGCAGTTATCACAGGGTTCGCTATGGCTACACCTTC.